Listed below are T cell receptor beta chains from one sample, sequenced in a study of cytomegalovirus exposure and HLA in healthy donors. The table came from immunoSEQ multiplex PCR; TCRdb's copy has only in-frame clones and leaves some out. Recorded for this sample: 95,000 to 150,000 clones. Sequencing was carried out using PBMCs. These receptors all stem from a man between 18 and 29 years old in good health and CMV-seronegative. Each CDR3 is given with its conserved first and last residue. A D gene is named only where the DNA matches it firmly.

j_call: TRBJ2-5
d_call: TRBD2
v_call: TRBV2
cdr3_aa: CASSVSGRRETQYF
cdr3_nt: TGTGCCAGCAGTGTTAGCGGGAGAAGAGAGACCCAGTACTTC

j_call: TRBJ2-1
d_call: .
v_call: TRBV5-1
cdr3_aa: CASSRPGTLHNEQFF
cdr3_nt: TGCGCCAGCAGTAGACCTGGGACTCTACACAATGAGCAGTTCTTC

j_call: TRBJ1-6
d_call: .
v_call: TRBV6-1
cdr3_aa: CASSDYYSPLHF
cdr3_nt: TGTGCCAGCAGTGATTACTATTCACCCCTCCACTTT

j_call: TRBJ2-7
d_call: TRBD1
v_call: TRBV7-9
cdr3_aa: CASSSPGTGIDEQYF
cdr3_nt: TGTGCCAGCAGCTCACCCGGGACAGGGATCGACGAGCAGTACTTC

j_call: TRBJ2-7
d_call: .
v_call: TRBV12-5
cdr3_aa: CASGLNYEQYF
cdr3_nt: TGTGCTAGTGGTCTTAACTACGAGCAGTACTTC

j_call: TRBJ2-1
d_call: .
v_call: TRBV4-2
cdr3_aa: CASTPGAFAEQFF
cdr3_nt: TGTGCCAGCACCCCAGGGGCCTTCGCGGAGCAGTTCTTC

j_call: TRBJ2-1
d_call: TRBD1
v_call: TRBV7-6
cdr3_aa: CASSSVRGQVLNEQFF
cdr3_nt: TGTGCCAGCAGCTCTGTCAGGGGGCAGGTTTTAAATGAGCAGTTCTTC

j_call: TRBJ1-3
d_call: .
v_call: TRBV5-1
cdr3_aa: CASSLGAGNGNTIYF
cdr3_nt: TGCGCCAGCAGCTTGGGGGCGGGAAATGGAAACACCATATATTTT

j_call: TRBJ1-6
d_call: TRBD1
v_call: TRBV19
cdr3_aa: CASSSTGGRGSPLHF
cdr3_nt: TGTGCCAGTAGCTCGACAGGGGGCCGGGGTTCACCCCTCCACTTT

j_call: TRBJ2-7
d_call: .
v_call: TRBV7-8
cdr3_aa: CASSSLGLLIYEQYF
cdr3_nt: TGTGCCAGCAGCTCCCTGGGACTCTTAATCTACGAGCAGTACTTC

j_call: TRBJ1-3
d_call: .
v_call: TRBV5-1
cdr3_aa: CASSPGGQRGNTIYF
cdr3_nt: TGCGCCAGCAGCCCGGGAGGCCAGCGTGGAAACACCATATATTTT

j_call: TRBJ1-2
d_call: TRBD1
v_call: TRBV6-5
cdr3_aa: CASSSTGAPGTF
cdr3_nt: TGTGCCAGCAGTTCCACAGGGGCCCCTGGCACCTTC

j_call: TRBJ1-6
d_call: .
v_call: TRBV7-2
cdr3_aa: CASGGNSPLHF
cdr3_nt: TGTGCCAGCGGGGGGAACTCACCCCTCCACTTT

j_call: TRBJ2-7
d_call: .
v_call: TRBV6-1
cdr3_aa: CASSEAMGGPYEQYF
cdr3_nt: TGTGCCAGCAGTGAAGCCATGGGGGGGCCCTACGAGCAGTACTTC

j_call: TRBJ1-5
d_call: TRBD1
v_call: TRBV10-2
cdr3_aa: CASSESTGQGNQPQHF
cdr3_nt: TGCGCCAGCAGTGAGTCGACGGGACAGGGCAATCAGCCCCAGCATTTT

j_call: TRBJ2-5
d_call: .
v_call: TRBV18
cdr3_aa: CASSEMETQYF
cdr3_nt: TGTGCCAGCTCAGAGATGGAGACCCAGTACTTC

j_call: TRBJ2-1
d_call: .
v_call: TRBV9
cdr3_aa: CASSVAAQGNEQFF
cdr3_nt: TGTGCCAGCAGCGTAGCGGCGCAGGGCAATGAGCAGTTCTTC

j_call: TRBJ2-1
d_call: .
v_call: TRBV5-1
cdr3_aa: CASSLLGLPYNEQFF
cdr3_nt: TGCGCCAGCAGCTTGTTGGGACTCCCCTACAATGAGCAGTTCTTC

j_call: TRBJ2-7
d_call: .
v_call: TRBV11-2
cdr3_aa: CASSLGSYEQYF
cdr3_nt: TGTGCCAGCAGCTTAGGGAGTTACGAGCAGTACTTC

j_call: TRBJ1-2
d_call: TRBD1
v_call: TRBV6-5
cdr3_aa: CASSKGQGDYGYTF
cdr3_nt: TGTGCCAGCAGTAAGGGACAGGGAGACTATGGCTACACCTTC

j_call: TRBJ2-3
d_call: .
v_call: TRBV19
cdr3_aa: CASSRAGTDTQYF
cdr3_nt: TGTGCCAGTAGTAGGGCAGGCACAGATACGCAGTATTTT

j_call: TRBJ1-1
d_call: TRBD1
v_call: TRBV13
cdr3_aa: CASNGQGETEAFF
cdr3_nt: TGTGCCAGCAACGGACAGGGAGAAACTGAAGCTTTCTTT

j_call: TRBJ1-4
d_call: .
v_call: TRBV5-6
cdr3_aa: CASSLTKGRGGEKLFF
cdr3_nt: TGTGCCAGCAGCTTGACTAAGGGAAGGGGGGGTGAAAAACTGTTTTTT

j_call: TRBJ2-7
d_call: TRBD1
v_call: TRBV4-1
cdr3_aa: CASSQDPPWGTGNYEQYF
cdr3_nt: TGCGCCAGCAGCCAAGATCCTCCCTGGGGGACAGGGAACTACGAGCAGTACTTC

j_call: TRBJ1-1
d_call: .
v_call: TRBV6-5
cdr3_aa: CASSYSWTTNTEAFF
cdr3_nt: TGTGCCAGCAGTTACTCTTGGACAACTAACACTGAAGCTTTCTTT

j_call: TRBJ2-3
d_call: .
v_call: TRBV27
cdr3_aa: CASSSGLTLGTDTQYF
cdr3_nt: TGTGCCAGCAGCTCGGGACTCACCCTGGGCACAGATACGCAGTATTTT

j_call: TRBJ1-2
d_call: .
v_call: TRBV5-4
cdr3_aa: CASSLTQAYGYTF
cdr3_nt: TGTGCCAGCAGCTTGACGCAGGCCTATGGCTACACCTTC

j_call: TRBJ2-1
d_call: TRBD2
v_call: TRBV4-1
cdr3_aa: CASSQWGPLAGGSNEQFF
cdr3_nt: TGCGCCAGCAGCCAATGGGGCCCCTTAGCGGGGGGGTCCAATGAGCAGTTCTTC

j_call: TRBJ1-5
d_call: TRBD1
v_call: TRBV19
cdr3_aa: CASTQTSRGLSQPQHF
cdr3_nt: TGTGCCAGTACTCAAACCAGCAGGGGGCTCAGTCAGCCCCAGCATTTT

j_call: TRBJ2-1
d_call: TRBD2
v_call: TRBV4-1
cdr3_aa: CASSQDWASGRSENEQFF
cdr3_nt: TGCGCCAGCAGCCAAGATTGGGCTAGCGGGAGATCGGAAAATGAGCAGTTCTTC

j_call: TRBJ2-1
d_call: .
v_call: TRBV27
cdr3_aa: CASTRGSIGDNEQFF
cdr3_nt: TGTGCCAGCACCCGCGGGTCGATAGGAGACAATGAGCAGTTCTTC

j_call: TRBJ1-2
d_call: TRBD1
v_call: TRBV13
cdr3_aa: CASRFQGDFYGYTF
cdr3_nt: TGTGCCAGCAGGTTTCAGGGGGATTTCTATGGCTACACCTTC

j_call: TRBJ1-5
d_call: TRBD1
v_call: TRBV19
cdr3_aa: CASSTPGTGSNQPQHF
cdr3_nt: TGTGCCAGTAGTACCCCCGGGACAGGGAGCAATCAGCCCCAGCATTTT

j_call: TRBJ1-2
d_call: TRBD1
v_call: TRBV28
cdr3_aa: CASSTGEYGYTF
cdr3_nt: TGTGCCAGCAGCACAGGGGAATATGGCTACACCTTC

j_call: TRBJ1-1
d_call: .
v_call: TRBV9
cdr3_aa: CASSVGAGVMNTEAFF
cdr3_nt: TGTGCCAGCAGCGTAGGGGCAGGGGTAATGAACACTGAAGCTTTCTTT

j_call: TRBJ1-4
d_call: .
v_call: TRBV28
cdr3_aa: CASRQGLEKLFF
cdr3_nt: TGTGCCAGCAGGCAGGGATTGGAAAAACTGTTTTTT

j_call: TRBJ2-1
d_call: .
v_call: TRBV28
cdr3_aa: CASSFFLGPGGREQFF
cdr3_nt: TGTGCCAGCAGTTTTTTTCTTGGGCCAGGGGGGCGTGAGCAGTTCTTC

j_call: TRBJ2-1
d_call: TRBD2
v_call: TRBV19
cdr3_aa: CASSMTSVPYNEQFF
cdr3_nt: TGTGCCAGTAGTATGACTAGCGTCCCCTACAATGAGCAGTTCTTC

j_call: TRBJ2-1
d_call: .
v_call: TRBV28
cdr3_aa: CASSQNREQFF
cdr3_nt: TGTGCCAGCAGCCAAAACAGGGAGCAGTTCTTC

j_call: TRBJ1-1
d_call: .
v_call: TRBV5-1
cdr3_aa: CASSLDMNTEAFF
cdr3_nt: TGCGCCAGCAGCTTGGACATGAACACTGAAGCTTTCTTT

j_call: TRBJ1-2
d_call: .
v_call: TRBV29-1
cdr3_aa: CSARVQGYYGYTF
cdr3_nt: TGCAGCGCTAGGGTTCAGGGGTACTATGGCTACACCTTC

j_call: TRBJ1-2
d_call: TRBD1
v_call: TRBV25-1
cdr3_aa: CASSTGTGANYGYTF
cdr3_nt: TGTGCCAGCAGTACCGGGACAGGGGCTAACTATGGCTACACCTTC

j_call: TRBJ1-2
d_call: .
v_call: TRBV9
cdr3_aa: CASSPLGGYTF
cdr3_nt: TGTGCCAGCAGCCCCCTCGGGGGCTACACCTTC

j_call: TRBJ1-5
d_call: .
v_call: TRBV5-1
cdr3_aa: CASSWGGQGNQPQHF
cdr3_nt: TGCGCCAGCAGCTGGGGGGGCCAGGGCAATCAGCCCCAGCATTTT

j_call: TRBJ2-3
d_call: .
v_call: TRBV7-8
cdr3_aa: CASSHTRADTQYF
cdr3_nt: TGTGCCAGCAGCCATACTAGAGCAGATACGCAGTATTTT

j_call: TRBJ2-3
d_call: TRBD1
v_call: TRBV19
cdr3_aa: CASAHRFLSGTGGTDTQYF
cdr3_nt: TGTGCCAGCGCTCACAGATTCCTCTCCGGGACAGGGGGCACAGATACGCAGTATTTT

j_call: TRBJ2-3
d_call: .
v_call: TRBV10-2
cdr3_aa: CASSEWGGRTDTQYF
cdr3_nt: TGCGCCAGCAGTGAGTGGGGCGGTCGCACAGATACGCAGTATTTT

j_call: TRBJ1-1
d_call: .
v_call: TRBV27
cdr3_aa: CASSLQGRQAFF
cdr3_nt: TGTGCCAGCAGTTTGCAGGGGAGACAAGCTTTCTTT

j_call: TRBJ1-5
d_call: .
v_call: TRBV6-1
cdr3_aa: CAARSGLGNQPQHF
cdr3_nt: TGTGCCGCAAGATCGGGTTTGGGCAATCAGCCCCAGCATTTT

j_call: TRBJ2-1
d_call: TRBD2
v_call: TRBV27
cdr3_aa: CASSPSAGLAGQYNEQFF
cdr3_nt: TGTGCCAGCAGTCCATCCGCTGGACTAGCGGGACAGTACAATGAGCAGTTCTTC